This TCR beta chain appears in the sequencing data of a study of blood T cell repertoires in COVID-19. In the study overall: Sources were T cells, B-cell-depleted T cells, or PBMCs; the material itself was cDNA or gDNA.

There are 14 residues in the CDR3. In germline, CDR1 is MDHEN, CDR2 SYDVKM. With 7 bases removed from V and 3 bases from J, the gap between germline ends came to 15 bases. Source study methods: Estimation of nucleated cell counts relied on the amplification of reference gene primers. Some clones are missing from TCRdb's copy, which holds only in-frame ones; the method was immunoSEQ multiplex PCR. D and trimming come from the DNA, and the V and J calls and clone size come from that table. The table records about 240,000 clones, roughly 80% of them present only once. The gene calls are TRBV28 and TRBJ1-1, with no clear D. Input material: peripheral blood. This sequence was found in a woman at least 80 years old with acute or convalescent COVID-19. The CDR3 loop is CASNPWRGDTEAFF. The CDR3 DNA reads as TGTGCCAGCAACCCTTGGCGGGGTGACACTGAAGCTTTCTTT. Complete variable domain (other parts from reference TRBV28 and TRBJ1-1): DVKVTQSSRYLVKRTGEKVFLECVQDMDHENMFWYRQDPGLGLRLIYFSYDVKMKEKGDIPEGYSVSREKKERFSLILESASTNQTSMYLCASNPWRGDTEAFFGQGTRLTVV.